This T cell receptor beta chain stems from a study of beta chain features in type 1 diabetes. Across the whole study: Healthy donors and patients had similar age, gender and cell yields. The study's findings and limits: Cells carrying high TCR expression could end up over-represented when cDNA is sequenced.

This clone was detected only a few times. Its target is not known. Of the isolated RNA, all was reverse transcribed, and so the sequenced material was expressed TCRB transcripts. Profiled with immunoSEQ multiplex PCR; TCRdb holds only in-frame clones, not every one. Of a few hundred thousand clones listed, around 20% were seen once; the top ten hold under 0.055%. This TCR came from a woman aged 18 to 35 in good health. The sample consisted of naive CD4+ T cells from blood.

CDR3 in amino acids: CASSFDSLSHNEQFF. CDR3 DNA: TGTGCCAGCAGCTTTGACTCCCTTTCTCACAATGAGCAGTTCTTC. This chain connects TRBV5-6 to TRBJ2-1; D unclear. V dropped 2 bases and J dropped 5 bases, with 14 bases sitting between them. Germline V gives CDR1 SGHDT, CDR2 YYEEEE. The CDR3 has 15 residues.